The clone carrying this TCR beta chain turned up a few times. Its target is not known. The entry originates in a study of response to subunit inactivated influenza vaccine. V was cut by 5 bases and J by 8 bases, with 18 bases left in between. In germline, CDR1 is SGHTA, CDR2 FQGNSA. There are 14 residues in the CDR3. Study results and limitations: There was a suggestion from the authors that each seasonal influenza vaccination recruits few new T cells.

TCRdb reprocessed the RT-PCR reads via MiXCR and lists one record per CDR3 protein. The data contain 530,000 or so distinct CDR3 sequences, approximately 12% of them singletons. The clonotype comes from a man aged 50-59 years who received an inactivated influenza vaccine. The gene calls are TRBV7-2 and TRBJ1-2; D not certain. This material consisted of PBMCs from blood, taken on the day of vaccination. The CDR3 reads CASSRRDRVEGYTF. In nucleotides, the CDR3 is TGTGCCAGCAGCCGCAGAGACCGGGTCGAGGGCTACACCTTC.